The following is a TCR beta chain sequence with its context. Its antigen remains unidentified. The length of the CDR3 is 11 residues. Trimming removed 8 bases from V and 9 bases from J, with 13 bases in between. Germline CDR1 SNHLY, CDR2 FYNNEI. Time point denoted: week 11, during vaccination. The investigators gave 300 ug of mutant IDH1 20-mer peptide in each vaccine dose, together with topical imiquimod. These data are taken from a study of a mutant IDH1 vaccine in newly diagnosed glioma. Across the study: The earlier regimen, radiotherapy, temozolomide, or both, was most often both.

The protocol was immunoSEQ multiplex PCR, while the TCRdb copy is restricted to in-frame clones and leaves out a portion. The sample lists about 130,000 clones, around 77% occurring once. Study-wide results and caveats: Vaccine-induced responses were seen in approximately 93% of patients, spanning several MHC alleles.

The material sequenced was PBMCs, taken from a glioma patient whose treatment included an IDH1 peptide vaccine. V and J are TRBV2 and TRBJ1-2; possibly TRBD1 for D (5 bases). The receptor comes from a man in his forties with glioma. CDR3 DNA sequence: TGTGCCAGCGGGGCTTGGGAGAGCTACACCTTC. Translated, it gives CASGAWESYTF. Together with reference TRBV2 and TRBJ1-2, the CDR3 gives the full variable domain: EPEVTQTPSHQVTQMGQEVILRCVPISNHLYFYWYRQILGQKVEFLVSFYNNEISEKSEIFDDQFSVERPDGSNFTLKIRSTKLEDSAMYFCASGAWESYTFGSGTRLTVV.